The 10 T cell receptor beta chains given below trace back to one sample, sequenced in a study of Graves' ophthalmopathy and Graves' hyperthyroidism. RNA transcripts served as template for amplifying TCR beta CDR3 sequences. The authors performed first-round RT-PCR with HTBI primers and then a second-round multiplex PCR. TCRdb passed the multiplex PCR reads through MiXCR, listing each CDR3 protein once. The sample includes 300,000 to 400,000 distinct CDR3 sequences, 17% of them seen just once. Material for sequencing was peripheral blood. Receptor source: an adult man with Graves' ophthalmopathy.

This clonotype has at least ten counts. The V gene is TRBV7-9, the J gene TRBJ1-2; no clear D. V was shortened by 5 bases and J by 0 bases, with 13 bases between the two germline ends. CDR3 length equals 15 residues. CDR1 and CDR2 from the germline V gene are SEHNR and FQNEAQ (reference sequence). The CDR3 DNA reads TGTGCCAGCAGCCCGCTACTAGAAGCTAACTATGGCTACACCTTC. This sequence encodes CASSPLLEANYGYTF.

Ten or more counts support this clonotype. The chain is built from TRBV19 and TRBJ1-1, with D possibly being TRBD1 (6 bases). V dropped 2 bases and J dropped 7 bases, with 11 bases sitting between them. Per the germline V gene, CDR1 is LNHDA and CDR2 is SQIVND (reference sequence). The CDR3 has 13 residues. CDR3 sequence reads: CASSILDRSEAFF. The CDR3 bases are TGTGCCAGTAGTATACTCGACAGGAGTGAAGCTTTCTTT.

Concerning this clonotype: Germline and junction disagree at one end, which may indicate a read error. This sequence joins TRBV7-6 and TRBJ1-1; D is possibly TRBD1 (6 bases). CDR3 length: 14 amino acids. Germline CDR1 reads SGHVS; CDR2 reads FNYEAQ. The DNA for the CDR3 is TGTGCCAGCAGCCCCCCTAGGACAGCCACTGAAGCTTCCTTT. Translating it yields CASSPPRTATEASF.

In its sample, this clonotype was seen many times. The chain joins TRBV30 to TRBJ2-2, with no clear D. CDR3 length: 14 amino acids. Trimming pared 3 bases from V and 4 bases from J, leaving 12 bases between. CDR1 and CDR2 (germline): GTSNPN, SVGIG (reference sequence). The CDR3 sequence is CAWRPAWPTGELFF. For the CDR3, the DNA is TGTGCCTGGAGGCCGGCATGGCCCACCGGGGAGCTGTTTTTT.

This clonotype was seen many times. The chain uses TRBV6-5 and TRBJ1-1; 10 bases match TRBD1. The V segment lost 2 bases and the J segment 7 bases; nucleotides outside the gene matches: 7. CDR3 length: 15 amino acids. Germline loops: CDR1 MNHEY, CDR2 SVGAGI. CDR3 sequence reads: CASSYDWTGGVEAFF. The CDR3 DNA reads TGTGCCAGCAGTTACGATTGGACAGGGGGGGTTGAAGCTTTCTTT.

This clonotype was seen repeatedly, ten times or more. This chain links TRBV11-1 with TRBJ1-3; D gene unclear. Per the germline V gene, CDR1 is SGHAT and CDR2 is FQDESV (reference sequence). The CDR3 runs to 17 residues. The V end was cut by 0 bases, the J end by 0 bases, with 12 bases between. CDR3 bases: TGTGCCAGCAGCTTAGCGCGCCAATCATCCTCTGGAAACACCATATATTTT. This translates into CASSLARQSSSGNTIYF.

This clonotype was found many times. V is TRBV6-1 and J is TRBJ1-2; TRBD1 aligns across 9 bases. Germline CDR1 reads MNHNS; CDR2 reads SASEGT. J was trimmed by 8 bases and V by 3 bases; bases with no gene match: 7. This CDR3 has 14 amino acids. CDR3 region: CASSEDRGGRGYTF. CDR3 nucleotide sequence: TGTGCCAGCAGTGAGGACAGGGGCGGACGAGGCTACACCTTC.

In regard to this clonotype: It may be a read error: a sequence one base away is much more abundant. CDR3 coding DNA: TGTGCCAGCAGTGTCCATCGGAACACTGAAGCTTTCTTT. Its translation is CASSVHRNTEAFF. This chain joins TRBV6-1 and TRBJ1-1; D remains ambiguous. V lost 4 bases, J lost 1 base, and 7 bases lay in between. The length of the CDR3 is 13 residues. The germline CDR1 and CDR2 sequences are MNHNS and SASEGT.

This clonotype showed up many times. The chain is built from TRBV15 and TRBJ1-5, with D possibly TRBD1 on 5 matching bases. V gave up 8 bases and J gave up 5 bases, with 16 bases separating them. Germline V gene lookup returns CDR1 LNHNV and CDR2 YYDKDF (reference sequence). The CDR3 length is 14 residues. The CDR3 nucleotides are TGTGCCACCCTGGATGGAACCAGGGATCAGCCCCAGCATTTT. It translates to CATLDGTRDQPQHF.

This clonotype was seen many times. This sequence joins TRBV12-3 or TRBV12-4 and TRBJ1-6, with 10 bases aligning to TRBD1. The CDR3 totals 13 residues. The trim removed 5 bases at V and 9 bases at J, leaving 1 base unmatched. In DNA, the CDR3 is TGTGCCAGCAGTGGACAGGGGGGTTCACCCCTCCACTTT. Translated, it gives CASSGQGGSPLHF.